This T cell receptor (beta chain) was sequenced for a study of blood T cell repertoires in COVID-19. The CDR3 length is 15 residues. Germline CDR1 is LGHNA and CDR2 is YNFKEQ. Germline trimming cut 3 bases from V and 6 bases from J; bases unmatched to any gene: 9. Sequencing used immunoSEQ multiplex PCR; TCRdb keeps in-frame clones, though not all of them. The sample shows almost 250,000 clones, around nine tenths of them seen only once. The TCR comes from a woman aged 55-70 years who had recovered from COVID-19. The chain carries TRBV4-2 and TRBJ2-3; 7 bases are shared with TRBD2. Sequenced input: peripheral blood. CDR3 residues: CASSQASGGRDTQYF. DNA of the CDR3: TGTGCCAGCAGCCAGGCCTCCGGGGGGAGGGATACGCAGTATTTT.